Listed below are T cell receptor beta chains from one sample, sequenced in a study of T cell clones after liver transplantation. Clones were read by immunoSEQ multiplex PCR, and TCRdb kept only the in-frame ones, dropping some. The sample yields about 75,000 clones, roughly nine tenths seen once. The specimen comprised CD4+ T cells from blood, sampled before liver transplant. The receptors come from a human donor who received a liver transplant. Both conserved end residues are part of each CDR3. The order of the fields is J gene, clone size, V gene, CDR3 protein. The size field is filled for only some rows; it gives once, few, many or a size class.

>TRBJ2-1|-|TRBV6-1
CASRESGISYNEQFF
>TRBJ2-2|-|TRBV7-7
CASSLGLGDTGELFF
>TRBJ2-4|-|TRBV11-2
CASSSDREDIQYF
>TRBJ2-1|few|TRBV2
CASREVAGEPFF
>TRBJ2-5|-|TRBV28
CASSPGAGTPREGTQYF
>TRBJ2-7|-|TRBV6-5
CASSATPGTYEQYF
>TRBJ1-1|-|TRBV5-1
CASSLESGKDTEAFF
>TRBJ2-1|-|TRBV28
CASSTPGGGRELINEQFF
>TRBJ1-2|-|TRBV5-1
CASSPRTGSGTNYGYTF
>TRBJ1-3|few|TRBV2
CASSLAGARSGNTIYF
>TRBJ2-5|-|TRBV5-1
CASSFSSGQETQYF
>TRBJ2-2|-|TRBV2
CASGIGTGELFF
>TRBJ2-1|-|TRBV9
CASSVLSRAYNEQFF
>TRBJ1-2|few|TRBV5-6
CASSPIVRVYGYTF
>TRBJ1-2|-|TRBV19
CASSIGGTQALYYGYTF
>TRBJ2-7|-|TRBV11-3
CASSLGGLAGGEQYF
>TRBJ1-4|-|TRBV18
CASSPQLPSATNEKLFF
>TRBJ1-3|-|TRBV7-2
CASSPQGTSGNTIYF
>TRBJ1-1|-|TRBV11-3
CASSLEGQKNTEAFF
>TRBJ2-7|-|TRBV5-1
CASSLAPTDRNFLTYEQYF
>TRBJ2-7|-|TRBV6-8
CASSLTYRGSPYEQYF
>TRBJ2-5|-|TRBV23-1
CASSQTDRVCPQETQYF
>TRBJ2-2|-|TRBV15
CATSREGQNTGELFF
>TRBJ1-2|few|TRBV29-1
CSAATDSPQARGYTF
>TRBJ2-3|-|TRBV11-3
CASKGLAGVTDTQYF
>TRBJ2-5|-|TRBV5-4
CASSARTGAQETQYF
>TRBJ2-2|-|TRBV7-8
CASSSSGRNTGELFF
>TRBJ1-2|-|TRBV30
CAWMSRGKVSF
>TRBJ1-5|-|TRBV6-1
CASSEAGGYSNQPQHF
>TRBJ1-2|few|TRBV28
CASSPGEANYGYTF
>TRBJ2-3|-|TRBV10-3
CAISESQGADTQYF
>TRBJ2-1|-|TRBV4-3
CASSQDQQSYNEQFF
>TRBJ2-3|-|TRBV11-3
CASLGTDTQYF
>TRBJ2-5|-|TRBV9
CASSVDGTNEETQYF
>TRBJ1-2|-|TRBV6-1
CASSDFGTGYGYTF